This T cell receptor beta chain was recorded in a study of blood T cell repertoires in COVID-19. Sequencing used immunoSEQ multiplex PCR; TCRdb keeps in-frame clones, though not all of them. The profile shows about 87,000 clones, 85% to 90% of them singletons. Germline V CDR1 and CDR2: MDHEN, SYDVKM. There are 15 residues in the CDR3. V shed 5 bases and J 1 base; nucleotides not matched to a gene: 5. The source material was peripheral blood. The clonotype was recovered from a man in his forties or fifties with acute or convalescent COVID-19. The chain combines TRBV28 with TRBJ2-3; 8 nucleotides match TRBD1. The CDR3 protein is CASSKQGGGTDTQYF. CDR3 DNA: TGTGCCAGCAGTAAACAGGGGGGAGGCACAGATACGCAGTATTTT.